These 6 T cell receptor beta chains originate from one sample sequenced in a study of Graves' ophthalmopathy and Graves' hyperthyroidism. RNA transcripts provided the template for amplifying TCR beta CDR3 regions. Second-round multiplex PCR came after a first-round RT-PCR that employed HTBI primers. TCRdb passed the multiplex PCR reads through MiXCR, listing each CDR3 protein once. The sample yields a few hundred thousand distinct CDR3 sequences, about 15% seen once. The sequencing input was peripheral blood. The source of these receptors is an adult woman with stable Graves' hyperthyroidism.

This clonotype was observed at least ten times. The rearrangement links TRBV6-2 or TRBV6-3 to TRBJ2-5; D remains unclear. The CDR3 loop spans 13 amino acids. The V end was cut by 6 bases, the J end by 2 bases, with 10 bases between. Germline lookup yields CDR1 MNHEY and CDR2 SVGEGT. CDR3 sequence reads: CASRRRHQETQYF. CDR3 sequence (DNA): TGTGCCAGCAGGAGGCGGCATCAAGAGACCCAGTACTTC.

Many counts were recorded for this clonotype. J is TRBJ1-1 and V is TRBV29-1; D gene unclear. The V and J ends lost 5 bases and 0 bases respectively, with 7 bases between them. This CDR3 has 12 residues. Germline CDR1 reads SQVTM; CDR2 reads ANQGSEA. The CDR3 here is CSVWTVNTEAFF. The CDR3 DNA follows: TGCAGCGTTTGGACGGTGAACACTGAAGCTTTCTTT.

The chain couples TRBV10-3 to TRBJ2-7, with a possible D match to TRBD1 (5 bases). Germline CDR1 is ENHRY and CDR2 is SYGVKD. The CDR3 contains 13 residues. Trimming stripped 4 bases from V and 6 bases from J, with 13 bases between. In DNA, the CDR3 is TGTGCCATCAGTGGGGGCCCAGGCCTCGAGCAGTACTTC. It yields the protein CAISGGPGLEQYF.

In this sample, this clonotype turned up a few times. This chain joins TRBV18 and TRBJ1-1; D might be TRBD1 (5 bases). CDR1 and CDR2 from the germline V gene are KGHSH and LQKENI. V was shortened by 3 bases and J by 5 bases, with 16 bases between the two germline ends. The length of the CDR3 is 15 residues. The CDR3 sequence: CASSPRGEGRTEAFF. In DNA, the CDR3 is TGTGCCAGCTCACCGCGAGGGGAGGGCCGGACTGAAGCTTTCTTT.

The table lists this clonotype with many counts. This chain joins TRBV5-1 and TRBJ2-7, with TRBD1 identical over 9 bases. The CDR3 totals 14 residues. Germline V CDR1 and CDR2: SGHRS, YFSETQ. V lost 4 bases and J lost 3; bases outside the gene matches: 5. The CDR3 region has the DNA TGCGCCAGCAGCCTCCGGGACAGGGACTACGAGCAGTACTTC. It yields the protein CASSLRDRDYEQYF.

This clonotype appeared many times. The J gene is TRBJ1-1, the V gene TRBV5-5; D is unresolved. Trimming stripped 4 bases from V and 3 bases from J, with 13 bases between. Germline loops: CDR1 SGHKS, CDR2 YYEKEE (reference sequence). The CDR3 extends over 14 amino acids. Here the CDR3 DNA reads TGTGCCAGCAGCAGCCCCTTTGTAGACACTGAAGCTTTCTTT. Amino acid sequence: CASSSPFVDTEAFF.